This entry features one T cell receptor (beta chain) sequence. There is no known antigen for this receptor. Base-call qualities are not available, and no considerably larger clone is one nucleotide away. There are 13 amino acids in the CDR3, from cysteine to phenylalanine inclusive. This entry keeps only the CDR3 DNA: 39 bases, framed from base 1. For this chain, trimming is 5 bases at the V end and 7 bases at the J end, and the number of junction bases without a gene match is 6. CDR1 and CDR2 were assigned from the germline V gene as MGHRA and YSYEKL. This entry is derived from a study of blood T cell repertoires in COVID-19 (dated by TCRdb to 2018 to 2021). Notes on the research overall: Samples from collaborators originated in the United States, Italy and Spain and spanned both the acute and convalescent phases of COVID-19. Deeply sampled blood TCRbeta repertoires from subjects exposed to, actively infected with, or recovered from COVID-19 were included in the dataset. The repertoires were released in a freely available public database intended as a resource for research on the immune response to SARS-CoV-2. Samples came from the ongoing ImmuneRACE study (first 160 participants) plus 1,254 subjects from 6 global collaborators. HLA class I and class II types, where available, came from metadata supplied by the sample provider rather than from assay-based typing. Sample metadata almost always included a de-identified subject ID, COVID-19 status, age in years and sex. The prospective study material was composed of cDNA or gDNA derived from T cells, B-cell-depleted T cells, or PBMCs.

Collaborating institutions collected whole blood in K2EDTA tubes following their own protocols. Collaborator samples were shipped for TCRbeta analysis as frozen whole blood, isolated PBMCs, or DNA extracted from either sample type. TCRbeta CDR3 regions were amplified from genomic DNA using the immunoSEQ Assay, a bias-controlled multiplex PCR. As for the authors' bioinformatics: The number of nucleated cells in each sample was estimated by amplification of reference gene primers within the assay. To quantify the absolute abundance of each unique TCRbeta CDR3 rearrangement, sequence reads were collapsed and filtered. Productive Simpson clonality was computed per sample as the square root of Simpson's diversity index over productive rearrangements. This immuneACCESS table, as held by TCRdb, lists in-frame sequences with V and J called but not all clones. Of the missing ones, under half trace to an unresolved V gene in checked studies; the others have no known cause. V, J and clone size were drawn from that table, and D and trimming were deduced from the DNA. This sample holds just over 150,000 clones; more than 65% were observed only once. Approximately 10% of the sample is held by the ten biggest clonotypes.

General findings and caveats noted by the study authors: Clinical and demographic metadata were provided uncurated, with the amount varying by source and participant.

Recombination joined TRBV4-1 with TRBJ2-5, with 8 bases in between that match TRBD1. The receptor was derived from a woman in her fifties or sixties with acute or convalescent COVID-19. Input material: peripheral blood. The CDR3: CASSETGAGTQYF. The DNA sequence is as follows: TGCGCCAGCAGCGAGACAGGGGCGGGGACCCAGTACTTC.